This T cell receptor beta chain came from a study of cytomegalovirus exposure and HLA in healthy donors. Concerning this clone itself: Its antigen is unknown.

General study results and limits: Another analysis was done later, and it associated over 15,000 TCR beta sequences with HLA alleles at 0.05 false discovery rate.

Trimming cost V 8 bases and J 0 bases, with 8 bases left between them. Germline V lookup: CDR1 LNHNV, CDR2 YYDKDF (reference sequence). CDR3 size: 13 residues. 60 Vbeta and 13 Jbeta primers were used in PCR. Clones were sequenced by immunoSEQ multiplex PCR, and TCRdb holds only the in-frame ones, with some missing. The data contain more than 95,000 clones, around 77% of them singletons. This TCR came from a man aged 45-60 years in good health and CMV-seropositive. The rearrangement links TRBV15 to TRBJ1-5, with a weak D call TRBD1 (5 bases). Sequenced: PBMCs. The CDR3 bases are TGTGCCACCGGGGGGATTAGCAATCAGCCCCAGCATTTT. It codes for CATGGISNQPQHF.